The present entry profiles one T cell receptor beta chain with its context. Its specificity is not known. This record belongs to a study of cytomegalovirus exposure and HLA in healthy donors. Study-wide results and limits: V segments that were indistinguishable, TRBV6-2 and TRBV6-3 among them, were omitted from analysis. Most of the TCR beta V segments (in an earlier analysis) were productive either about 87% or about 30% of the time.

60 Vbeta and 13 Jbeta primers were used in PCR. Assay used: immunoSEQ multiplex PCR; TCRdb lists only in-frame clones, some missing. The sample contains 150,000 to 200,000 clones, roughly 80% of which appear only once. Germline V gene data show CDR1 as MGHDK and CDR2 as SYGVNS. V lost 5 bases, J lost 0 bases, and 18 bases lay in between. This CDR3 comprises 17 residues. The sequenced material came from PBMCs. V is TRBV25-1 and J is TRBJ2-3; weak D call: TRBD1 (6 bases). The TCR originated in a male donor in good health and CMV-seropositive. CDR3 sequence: CASSPRPGQGSTDTQYF. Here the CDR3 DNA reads TGTGCCAGCAGTCCGCGACCGGGCCAGGGGAGCACAGATACGCAGTATTTT. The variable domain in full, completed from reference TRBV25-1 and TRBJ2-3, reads EADIYQTPRYLVIGTGKKITLECSQTMGHDKMYWYQQDPGMELHLIHYSYGVNSTEKGDLSSESTVSRIRTEHFPLTLESARPSHTSQYLCASSPRPGQGSTDTQYFGPGTRLTVL.